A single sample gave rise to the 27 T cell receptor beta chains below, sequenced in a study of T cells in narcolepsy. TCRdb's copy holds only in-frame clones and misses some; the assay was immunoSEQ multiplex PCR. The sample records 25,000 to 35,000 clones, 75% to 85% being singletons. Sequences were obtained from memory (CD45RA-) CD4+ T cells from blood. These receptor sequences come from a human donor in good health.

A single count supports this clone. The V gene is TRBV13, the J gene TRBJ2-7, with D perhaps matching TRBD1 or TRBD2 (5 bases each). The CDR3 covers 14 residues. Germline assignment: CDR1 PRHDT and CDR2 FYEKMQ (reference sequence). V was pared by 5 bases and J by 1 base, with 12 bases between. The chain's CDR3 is CASSVRDESYEQYF. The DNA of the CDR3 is TGTGCCAGCAGCGTCCGGGACGAGTCCTACGAGCAGTACTTC.

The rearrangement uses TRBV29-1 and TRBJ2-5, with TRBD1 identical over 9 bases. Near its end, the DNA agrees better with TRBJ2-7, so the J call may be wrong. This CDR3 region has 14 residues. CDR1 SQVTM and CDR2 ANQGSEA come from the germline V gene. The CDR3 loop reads CSVEGQGDSYEQYF. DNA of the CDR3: TGCAGCGTTGAAGGACAGGGGGACTCCTACGAGCAGTACTTC.

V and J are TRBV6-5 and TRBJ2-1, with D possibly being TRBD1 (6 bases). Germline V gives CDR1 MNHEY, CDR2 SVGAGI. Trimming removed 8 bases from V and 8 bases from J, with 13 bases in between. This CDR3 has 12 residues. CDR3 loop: CASGPWGHEQFF. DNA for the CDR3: TGTGCCAGCGGCCCTTGGGGGCATGAGCAGTTCTTC.

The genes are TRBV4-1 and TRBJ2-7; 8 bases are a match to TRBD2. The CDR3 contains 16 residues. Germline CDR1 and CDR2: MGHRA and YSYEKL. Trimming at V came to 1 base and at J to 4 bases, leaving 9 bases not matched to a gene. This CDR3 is CASSQGGAGVIYEQYF. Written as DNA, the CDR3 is TGCGCCAGCAGCCAAGGAGGAGCGGGGGTGATATACGAGCAGTACTTC.

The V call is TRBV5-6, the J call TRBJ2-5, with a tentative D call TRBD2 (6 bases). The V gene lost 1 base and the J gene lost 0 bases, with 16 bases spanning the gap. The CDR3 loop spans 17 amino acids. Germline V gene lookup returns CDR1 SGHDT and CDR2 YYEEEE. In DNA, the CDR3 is TGTGCCAGCAGCTTGTGGGCCCGGGGAGGCTACCAAGAGACCCAGTACTTC. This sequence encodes CASSLWARGGYQETQYF.

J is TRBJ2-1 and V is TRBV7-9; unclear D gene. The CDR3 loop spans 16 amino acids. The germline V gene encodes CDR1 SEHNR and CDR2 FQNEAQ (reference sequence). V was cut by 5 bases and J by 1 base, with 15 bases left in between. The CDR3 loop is CASSPKAPGSYNEQFF. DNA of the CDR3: TGTGCCAGCAGCCCAAAGGCCCCGGGTTCCTACAATGAGCAGTTCTTC.

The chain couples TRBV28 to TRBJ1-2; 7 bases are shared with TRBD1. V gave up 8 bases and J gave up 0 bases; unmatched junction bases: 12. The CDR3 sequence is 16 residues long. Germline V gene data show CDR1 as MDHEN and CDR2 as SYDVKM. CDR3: CASSSPGQTANYGYTF. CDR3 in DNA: TGTGCCAGCTCTAGCCCGGGACAGACGGCTAACTATGGCTACACCTTC.

CDR3 sequence (DNA): TGTGCCAGCAGTCGGGACTCCTCTGGGGCCAACGTCCTGACTTTC. Its protein product is CASSRDSSGANVLTF. The V and J genes are TRBV28 and TRBJ2-6, with D tentatively TRBD2 (6 bases). Trimming cost V 5 bases and J 0 bases, with 8 bases left between them. Germline V gene lookup returns CDR1 MDHEN and CDR2 SYDVKM. This CDR3 contains 15 residues.

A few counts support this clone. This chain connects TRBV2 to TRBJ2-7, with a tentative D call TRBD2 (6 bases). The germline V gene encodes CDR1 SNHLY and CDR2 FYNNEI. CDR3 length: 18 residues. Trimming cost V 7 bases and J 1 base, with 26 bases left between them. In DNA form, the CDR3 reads TGTGCCAGCATTTCCCAGCGGGTCTTACCGTACCTTTCCTACGAGCAGTACTTC. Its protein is CASISQRVLPYLSYEQYF.

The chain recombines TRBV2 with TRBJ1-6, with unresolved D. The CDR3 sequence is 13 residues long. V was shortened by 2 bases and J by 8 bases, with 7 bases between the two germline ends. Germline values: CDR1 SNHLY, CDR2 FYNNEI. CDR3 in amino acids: CASSELGYSPLHF. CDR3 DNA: TGTGCCAGCAGTGAATTGGGGTATTCACCCCTCCACTTT.

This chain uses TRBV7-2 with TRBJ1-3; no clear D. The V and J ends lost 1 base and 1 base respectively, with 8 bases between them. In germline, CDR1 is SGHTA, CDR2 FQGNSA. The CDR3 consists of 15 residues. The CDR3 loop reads CASSLGPESGNTIYF. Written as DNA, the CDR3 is TGTGCCAGCAGCTTAGGACCCGAATCTGGAAACACCATATATTTT.

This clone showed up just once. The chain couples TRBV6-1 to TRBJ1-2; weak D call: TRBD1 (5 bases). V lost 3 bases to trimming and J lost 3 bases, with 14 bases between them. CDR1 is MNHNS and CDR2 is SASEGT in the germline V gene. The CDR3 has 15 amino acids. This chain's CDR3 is CASSEVLQADYGYTF. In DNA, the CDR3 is TGTGCCAGCAGTGAGGTTTTACAGGCGGACTATGGCTACACCTTC.

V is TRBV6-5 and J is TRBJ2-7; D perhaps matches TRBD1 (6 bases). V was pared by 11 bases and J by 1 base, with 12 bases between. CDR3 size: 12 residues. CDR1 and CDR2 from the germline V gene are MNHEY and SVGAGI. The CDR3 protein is CAVGTNSYEQYF. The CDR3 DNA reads TGTGCCGTCGGGACAAATTCCTACGAGCAGTACTTC.

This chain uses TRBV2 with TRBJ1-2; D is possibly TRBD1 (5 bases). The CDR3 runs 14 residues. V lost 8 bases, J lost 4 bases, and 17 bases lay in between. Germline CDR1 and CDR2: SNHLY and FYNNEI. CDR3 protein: CASLPGIGGYGYTF. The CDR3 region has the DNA TGTGCCAGCCTACCCGGAATCGGGGGCTATGGCTACACCTTC.

The CDR3 protein is CASSQVGRGWIEQYF. The DNA for the CDR3 is TGCGCCAGCAGCCAAGTGGGCAGGGGCTGGATCGAGCAGTACTTC. The chain combines TRBV4-1 with TRBJ2-5, with a tentative D call TRBD1 (6 bases). The end of the DNA aligns better with TRBJ2-7, so the J call may be wrong. The germline V gene encodes CDR1 MGHRA and CDR2 YSYEKL. The CDR3 loop spans 15 amino acids.

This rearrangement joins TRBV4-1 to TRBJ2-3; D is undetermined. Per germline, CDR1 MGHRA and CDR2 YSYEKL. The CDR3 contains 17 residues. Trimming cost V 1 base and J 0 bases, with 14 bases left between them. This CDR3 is CASSQGTLGTSTDTQYF. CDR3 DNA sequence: TGCGCCAGCAGCCAAGGAACCCTAGGAACTAGCACAGATACGCAGTATTTT.

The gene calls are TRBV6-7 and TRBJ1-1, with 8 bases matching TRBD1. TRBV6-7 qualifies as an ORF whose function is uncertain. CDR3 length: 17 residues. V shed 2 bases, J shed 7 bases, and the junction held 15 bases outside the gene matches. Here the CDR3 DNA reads TGTGCCAGCAGTTACCCACTAAGACAGGGGTTTAAGGATGAAGCTTTCTTT. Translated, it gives CASSYPLRQGFKDEAFF.

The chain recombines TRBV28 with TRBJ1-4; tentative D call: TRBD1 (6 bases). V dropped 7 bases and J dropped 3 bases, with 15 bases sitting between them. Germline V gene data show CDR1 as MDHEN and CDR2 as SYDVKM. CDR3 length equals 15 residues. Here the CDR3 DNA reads TGTGCCAGCACCACGATAGGGGGGGCTAATGAAAAACTGTTTTTT. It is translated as CASTTIGGANEKLFF.

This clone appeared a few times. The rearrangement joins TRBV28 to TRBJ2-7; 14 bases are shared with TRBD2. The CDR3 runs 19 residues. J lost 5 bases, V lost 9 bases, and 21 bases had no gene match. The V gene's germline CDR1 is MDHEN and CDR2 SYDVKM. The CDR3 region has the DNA TGTGCCAGTCCCGGCCGCGTAAAGACTAGCGGGAGGGCGATGAACGAGCAGTACTTC. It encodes CASPGRVKTSGRAMNEQYF.

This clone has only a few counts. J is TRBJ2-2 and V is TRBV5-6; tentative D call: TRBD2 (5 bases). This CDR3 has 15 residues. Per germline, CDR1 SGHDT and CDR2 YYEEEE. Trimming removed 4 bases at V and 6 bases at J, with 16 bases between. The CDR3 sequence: CASSLVGVLSGELFF. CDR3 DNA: TGTGCCAGCAGCCTGGTCGGGGTTCTATCCGGGGAGCTGTTTTTT.

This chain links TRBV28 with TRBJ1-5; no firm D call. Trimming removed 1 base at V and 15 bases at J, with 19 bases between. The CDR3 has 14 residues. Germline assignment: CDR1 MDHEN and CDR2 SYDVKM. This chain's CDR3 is CASSLSGSLISPHF. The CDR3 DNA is TGTGCCAGCAGTTTATCGGGTTCACTTATCAGCCCGCATTTT.

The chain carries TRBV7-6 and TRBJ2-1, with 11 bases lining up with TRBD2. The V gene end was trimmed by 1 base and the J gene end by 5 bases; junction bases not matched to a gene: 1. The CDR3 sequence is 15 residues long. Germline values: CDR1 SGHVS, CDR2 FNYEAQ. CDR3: CASSLGLAGHNEQFF. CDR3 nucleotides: TGTGCCAGCAGCTTAGGACTAGCGGGACACAATGAGCAGTTCTTC.

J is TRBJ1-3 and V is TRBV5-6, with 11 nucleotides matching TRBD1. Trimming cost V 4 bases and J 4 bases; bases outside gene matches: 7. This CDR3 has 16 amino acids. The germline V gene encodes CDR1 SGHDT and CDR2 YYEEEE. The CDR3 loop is CASSRAGQGEGNTIYF. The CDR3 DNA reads TGTGCCAGCAGCCGGGCGGGACAGGGGGAAGGAAACACCATATATTTT. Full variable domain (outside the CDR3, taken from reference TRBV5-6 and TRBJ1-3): DAGVTQSPTHLIKTRGQQVTLRCSPKSGHDTVSWYQQALGQGPQFIFQYYEEEERQRGNFPDRFSGHQFPNYSSELNVNALLLGDSALYLCASSRAGQGEGNTIYFGEGSWLTVV.

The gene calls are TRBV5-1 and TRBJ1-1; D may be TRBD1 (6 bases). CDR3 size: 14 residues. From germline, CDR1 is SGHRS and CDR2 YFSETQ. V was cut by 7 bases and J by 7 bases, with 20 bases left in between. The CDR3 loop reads CASRSRLGQGEAFF. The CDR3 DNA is TGCGCCAGCCGCTCAAGACTGGGACAAGGTGAAGCTTTCTTT.

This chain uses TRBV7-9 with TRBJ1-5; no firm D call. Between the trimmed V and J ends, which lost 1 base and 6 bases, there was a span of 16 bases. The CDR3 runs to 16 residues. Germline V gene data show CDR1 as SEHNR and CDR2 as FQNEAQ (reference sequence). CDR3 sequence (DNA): TGTGCCAGCAGCTTAGGTAATCCTCGAGAGGGTCAGCCCCAGCATTTT. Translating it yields CASSLGNPREGQPQHF.

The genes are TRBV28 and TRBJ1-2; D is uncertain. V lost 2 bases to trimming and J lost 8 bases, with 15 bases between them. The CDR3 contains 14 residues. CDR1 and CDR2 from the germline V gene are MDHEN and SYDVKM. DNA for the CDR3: TGTGCCAGCAGTTTAATCGGCAGGACCGACGGCTACACCTTC. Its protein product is CASSLIGRTDGYTF.

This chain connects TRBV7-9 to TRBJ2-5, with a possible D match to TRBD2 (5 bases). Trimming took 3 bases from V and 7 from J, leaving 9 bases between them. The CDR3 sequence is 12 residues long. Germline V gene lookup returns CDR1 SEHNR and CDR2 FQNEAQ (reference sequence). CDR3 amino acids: CASSLPRGTQYF. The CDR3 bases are TGTGCCAGCAGCTTGCCCCGGGGGACCCAGTACTTC.